The 27 T cell receptor beta chains in this list originate from one sample, sequenced in a study of beta chain features in type 1 diabetes. The isolated RNA, all of it, was reverse transcribed, so expressed TCRB transcripts were what got sequenced. Assay used: immunoSEQ multiplex PCR; TCRdb lists only in-frame clones, some missing. The data show approximately 280,000 clones, 15% seen once. Overall study findings and caveats: Significant though moderate, a shortening of TCRB CDR3s appeared in all four CD4+ subsets of Type 1 diabetes patients.

No antigen is known for these receptors. Sequenced material: naive CD4+ T cells from blood. The receptors here all came from a man younger than 30 with type 1 diabetes.

V and J are TRBV4-3 and TRBJ2-3; D not resolved. Germline V gives CDR1 LGHNA, CDR2 YSLEER. With 3 bases removed from V and 2 bases from J, the gap between germline ends came to 9 bases. The CDR3 runs 14 residues. The CDR3 coding sequence is TGCGCCAGCAGCCATGAGGCTAACACAGATACGCAGTATTTT. Encoded protein: CASSHEANTDTQYF.

CDR3 amino acids: CASSFTQGGMNEQFF. The DNA for the CDR3 is TGTGCCAGCAGCTTCACCCAGGGGGGAATGAATGAGCAGTTCTTC. This chain links TRBV7-2 with TRBJ2-1, with a possible D match to TRBD1 (7 bases). The V and J ends lost 3 bases and 7 bases respectively, with 16 bases between them. CDR1 is SGHTA and CDR2 is FQGNSA in the germline V gene. There are 15 residues in the CDR3.

CDR3 in DNA: TGTGCCAGCTCATCCTCAAGCCAAAATGAGCAGTTCTTC. Protein: CASSSSSQNEQFF. The chain couples TRBV18 to TRBJ2-1; D is uncertain. From germline, CDR1 is KGHSH and CDR2 LQKENI. The CDR3 totals 13 residues. V was clipped by 5 bases and J by 7 bases, with 12 bases between them.

The chain links TRBV4-2 to TRBJ2-2, with D possibly being TRBD2 (5 bases). From germline, CDR1 is LGHNA and CDR2 YNFKEQ. Trimming removed 3 bases from V and 5 bases from J, with 19 bases in between. The CDR3 has 17 amino acids. The chain's CDR3 is CASSQEARTAATGELFF. The CDR3 DNA reads TGTGCCAGCAGCCAGGAAGCCCGGACTGCCGCGACCGGGGAGCTGTTTTTT.

This clone was observed a handful of times. The chain links TRBV29-1 to TRBJ2-1; D is possibly TRBD1 (6 bases). V was pared by 2 bases and J by 1 base, with 12 bases between. Germline V gene lookup returns CDR1 SQVTM and CDR2 ANQGSEA. This CDR3 comprises 15 residues. CDR3 amino acids: CSVESRQGSYNEQFF. Written as DNA, the CDR3 is TGCAGCGTTGAATCGCGGCAGGGGTCCTACAATGAGCAGTTCTTC.

V gene TRBV9 combines with J gene TRBJ2-3; the match to TRBD2 covers 8 bases. CDR1 SGDLS and CDR2 YYNGEE come from the germline V gene. This CDR3 is 17 amino acids long. V lost 0 bases and J lost 3; bases outside the gene matches: 9. This CDR3 reads CASSVGGSGGMTDTQYF. CDR3 coding DNA: TGTGCCAGCAGCGTAGGTGGAAGCGGGGGAATGACAGATACGCAGTATTTT.

This clone has only a few counts. J is TRBJ2-2 and V is TRBV7-2, with TRBD2 matching over 10 bases. The CDR3 is made up of 15 amino acids. CDR1 SGHTA and CDR2 FQGNSA come from the germline V gene. V was clipped by 5 bases and J by 5 bases; unmatched bases: 5. CDR3 DNA sequence: TGTGCCAGCAGCGCAGCGGGGGGGCCGACCGGGGAGCTGTTTTTT. It is translated as CASSAAGGPTGELFF.

This clone was counted a few times. V usage is TRBV20-1 and J usage is TRBJ2-7; D remains unclear. The CDR3 length is 11 residues. Germline lookup yields CDR1 DFQATT and CDR2 SNEGSKA (reference sequence). Trimming left V 7 bases short and J 6 bases short, with 13 bases between. In DNA form, the CDR3 reads TGCAGTGTCGGCCGGTCGGGCGAGCAGTACTTC. Its protein is CSVGRSGEQYF.

This clone was counted only a few times. This CDR3 is also generated by other DNA sequences in the sample. The chain is built from TRBV29-1 and TRBJ2-4; TRBD2 might be the D (6 bases). Germline V CDR1 and CDR2: SQVTM, ANQGSEA. The CDR3 is made up of 13 amino acids. V dropped 6 bases and J dropped 0 bases, with 9 bases sitting between them. CDR3 loop: CSVEGLAKNIQYF. CDR3 DNA sequence: TGCAGCGTGGAGGGACTAGCCAAAAACATTCAGTACTTC.

The CDR3 loop is CSALDHPSGEPQHF. The CDR3 DNA sequence: TGCAGCGCACTAGACCACCCCAGCGGGGAGCCCCAGCATTTT. J is TRBJ1-5 and V is TRBV29-1; no clear D gene. With 7 bases removed from V and 8 bases from J, the gap between germline ends came to 21 bases. In germline, CDR1 is SQVTM, CDR2 ANQGSEA. The CDR3 has 14 residues.

This clone was observed a few times. This chain joins TRBV28 and TRBJ2-3, with D possibly TRBD1 on 6 matching bases. CDR3 size: 13 residues. Trimming pared 5 bases from V and 11 bases from J, leaving 17 bases between. Germline CDR1 is MDHEN and CDR2 is SYDVKM. Here the CDR3 reads CASSQGQSGLQYF. The CDR3, as DNA: TGTGCCAGCAGTCAAGGACAGTCAGGTCTGCAGTATTTT.

The chain has TRBV5-4 and TRBJ2-1; TRBD1 might be the D (5 bases). V lost 0 bases and J lost 0, with 10 bases in between. This CDR3 is 16 amino acids long. Germline assignment: CDR1 SGHNT and CDR2 YYREEE (reference sequence). The CDR3 DNA reads TGTGCCAGCAGCTTGGGGGGCCTTAGCTCCTACAATGAGCAGTTCTTC. It yields the protein CASSLGGLSSYNEQFF.

The chain has TRBV5-4 and TRBJ1-2; D is uncertain. Deletions cut 4 bases from V and 6 bases from J, with 19 bases between. The CDR3 length is 15 residues. The germline V gene has CDR1 SGHNT and CDR2 YYREEE (reference sequence). CDR3 in DNA: TGTGCCAGCAGCCTCCATGCGGCGGGAAAGGATGGCTACACCTTC. Translated, it gives CASSLHAAGKDGYTF. The full variable domain, its missing parts supplied by reference TRBV5-4 and TRBJ1-2, is ETGVTQSPTHLIKTRGQQVTLRCSSQSGHNTVSWYQQALGQGPQFIFQYYREEENGRGNFPPRFSGLQFPNYSSELNVNALELDDSALYLCASSLHAAGKDGYTFGSGTRLTVV.

This clone turned up a few times. The chain couples TRBV19 to TRBJ2-3; 7 bases are shared with TRBD2. The V gene's germline CDR1 is LNHDA and CDR2 SQIVND (reference sequence). This CDR3 spans 15 amino acids. The J segment lost 0 bases and the V segment lost 3 bases, leaving 3 bases of the junction unmatched. The DNA for the CDR3 is TGTGCCAGTAGTATTTGGGGGGGGAGCACAGATACGCAGTATTTT. It translates to CASSIWGGSTDTQYF. The variable domain in full, completed from reference TRBV19 and TRBJ2-3, reads DGGITQSPKYLFRKEGQNVTLSCEQNLNHDAMYWYRQDPGQGLRLIYYSQIVNDFQKGDIAEGYSVSREKKESFPLTVTSAQKNPTAFYLCASSIWGGSTDTQYFGPGTRLTVL.

In this sample, this clone turned up a few times. J is TRBJ1-5 and V is TRBV15, with a tentative D call TRBD1 (6 bases). This CDR3 has 16 residues. Trimming removed 1 base from V and 6 bases from J, with 16 bases in between. Per the germline V gene, CDR1 is LNHNV and CDR2 is YYDKDF (reference sequence). The CDR3 sequence: CATSRVGGRAGQPQHF. The CDR3 DNA follows: TGTGCCACCAGCAGAGTAGGGGGACGGGCAGGTCAGCCCCAGCATTTT.

V gene TRBV7-9 combines with J gene TRBJ1-2, with 10 bases lining up with TRBD1. Trimming cost V 4 bases and J 3 bases; bases outside gene matches: 5. This CDR3 is 15 amino acids long. CDR1 and CDR2 (germline): SEHNR, FQNEAQ (reference sequence). CDR3 in amino acids: CASSWGDRGHYGYTF. CDR3 nucleotides: TGTGCCAGCAGCTGGGGGGACAGGGGCCACTATGGCTACACCTTC.

There are a few counts of this clone. As DNA, the CDR3 is TGTGCCACTAGCTTCGGCGGGGAATACAATGAGCAGTTCTTC. It is translated as CATSFGGEYNEQFF. The chain recombines TRBV15 with TRBJ2-1; a weak D match, TRBD2 (6 bases). The germline V gene encodes CDR1 LNHNV and CDR2 YYDKDF (reference sequence). Trimming cost V 9 bases and J 4 bases, with 16 bases left between them. The CDR3 consists of 14 residues.

The rearrangement links TRBV9 to TRBJ2-1; 13 bases align to TRBD2. Per germline, CDR1 SGDLS and CDR2 YYNGEE. The CDR3 runs to 15 residues. V gave up 4 bases and J gave up 6 bases; unmatched junction bases: 4. The CDR3 reads CASSLTSGGLNEQFF. The CDR3 DNA is TGTGCCAGCAGCTTGACTAGCGGGGGGCTCAATGAGCAGTTCTTC.

The chain couples TRBV28 to TRBJ1-4; D is unresolved. Deletions cut 5 bases from V and 4 bases from J, with 17 bases between. Germline CDR1 reads MDHEN; CDR2 reads SYDVKM. This CDR3 comprises 16 residues. CDR3 amino acids: CASSMGPEGYNEKLFF. The CDR3 DNA reads TGTGCCAGCAGTATGGGCCCGGAAGGATATAATGAAAAACTGTTTTTT.

This clone showed up just a few times. The chain carries TRBV12-5 and TRBJ2-1; D is perhaps TRBD1 (5 bases). The V gene's germline CDR1 is LGHNT and CDR2 FRNRAP. The CDR3 covers 15 residues. V was trimmed by 4 bases and J by 3 bases, leaving 13 bases between them. The CDR3 reads CASGSPRRGYNEQFF. The CDR3 DNA sequence: TGTGCTAGTGGTTCCCCTCGTAGGGGCTACAATGAGCAGTTCTTC.

The chain carries TRBV7-2 and TRBJ2-5, with D possibly being TRBD1 (7 bases). The J call may be mistaken, given a closer DNA end match to TRBJ2-7. CDR3 size: 17 residues. Germline lookup yields CDR1 SGHTA and CDR2 FQGNSA. The CDR3 region has the DNA TGTGCCAGCAGCGGTAGGAGGGACAGACCAGAGGTCTACGAGCAGTACTTC. Its translation is CASSGRRDRPEVYEQYF.

This clone has more than one count but fewer than ten. The V call is TRBV5-6, the J call TRBJ1-2, with TRBD1 as a possible D gene (5 bases). The ends were cut back, 3 bases at V and 2 bases at J, with 14 bases in the middle. The CDR3 has 15 residues. Germline V lookup: CDR1 SGHDT, CDR2 YYEEEE. CDR3 region: CASSWTPADNYGYTF. DNA for the CDR3: TGTGCCAGCAGCTGGACACCAGCTGACAACTATGGCTACACCTTC.

This clone has more than one count but fewer than ten. The chain has TRBV14 and TRBJ2-1; TRBD2 aligns across 9 bases. The CDR3 length is 16 residues. V was pared by 2 bases and J by 4 bases, with 6 bases of the junction left unmatched. Germline V gives CDR1 SGHDN, CDR2 FVKESK. CDR3 nucleotides: TGTGCCAGCAGCCAACTGACTAGCGGCCCGTACAATGAGCAGTTCTTC. The encoded protein is CASSQLTSGPYNEQFF.

This clone has just a few counts. V is TRBV7-6 and J is TRBJ1-5; no definite D call. Germline lookup yields CDR1 SGHVS and CDR2 FNYEAQ. The V gene lost 1 base and the J gene lost 4 bases, with 11 bases spanning the gap. The CDR3 totals 15 residues. In DNA form, the CDR3 reads TGTGCCAGCAGCTTAGGAGGGTCCGGAAATCAGCCCCAGCATTTT. Protein product: CASSLGGSGNQPQHF.

The rearrangement links TRBV2 to TRBJ2-7; TRBD2 matches 8 bases. Germline V gene lookup returns CDR1 SNHLY and CDR2 FYNNEI. The CDR3 loop spans 18 amino acids. Trimming removed 4 bases from V and 1 base from J; junction bases left unmatched: 15. CDR3 sequence reads: CASSVSRGGGLGSYEQYF. The CDR3 region has the DNA TGTGCCAGCAGTGTCTCCAGGGGCGGGGGACTAGGGTCCTACGAGCAGTACTTC. Based on the CDR3 plus reference TRBV2 and TRBJ2-7, the full variable domain is EPEVTQTPSHQVTQMGQEVILRCVPISNHLYFYWYRQILGQKVEFLVSFYNNEISEKSEIFDDQFSVERPDGSNFTLKIRSTKLEDSAMYFCASSVSRGGGLGSYEQYFGPGTRLTVT.

This clone was counted a few times. The V and J genes are TRBV7-6 and TRBJ2-1, with TRBD2 matching over 9 bases. Germline V CDR1 and CDR2: SGHVS, FNYEAQ. V was clipped by 3 bases and J by 9 bases; unmatched bases: 9. The CDR3 covers 15 residues. CDR3 coding DNA: TGTGCCAGCAGCTTTGGAGTAGCGGGAGTACGTGAGCAGTTCTTC. Protein sequence: CASSFGVAGVREQFF.

V and J are TRBV29-1 and TRBJ2-3; D not resolved. CDR1 and CDR2 from the germline V gene are SQVTM and ANQGSEA. Between the trimmed V and J ends, which lost 1 base and 6 bases, there was a span of 8 bases. This CDR3 has 12 amino acids. The CDR3 nucleotides read TGCAGCGTTGAAGGATCGCAGGATACGCAGTATTTT. Residues: CSVEGSQDTQYF.